The clone carrying this T cell receptor (beta chain) was counted a few times. Repertoires were generated with immunoSEQ multiplex PCR, while TCRdb's copy carries only in-frame clones and drops some. The data show around 39,000 clones, just under 85% seen once. Trimming cost V 0 bases and J 4 bases; bases outside gene matches: 1. Looked up from germline, CDR1 is MNHNY and CDR2 is SVGAGI (reference sequence). This CDR3 is 14 amino acids long. Sample treatment: randomized to nivolumab then ipilimumab (arm A) or the reverse (arm B). From thawed PBMCs, live CD3+CD8+ cells negative for CD19 and CD56 were sorted. These data are taken from a study of sequential checkpoint blockade in melanoma. Study-level information: Patients were randomized 1:1 to nivolumab-then-ipilimumab or ipilimumab-then-nivolumab first-line.

This receptor was obtained from a human donor with melanoma. J is TRBJ2-7 and V is TRBV6-6; TRBD1 aligns across 9 bases. The sequenced sample was CD8+ T cells sorted from blood (inferred from file names), obtained from a patient given nivolumab and ipilimumab in sequence. CDR3 sequence (DNA): TGTGCCAGCAGTTACTCACAGGGGGCATACGAGCAGTACTTC. This sequence encodes CASSYSQGAYEQYF.